This TCR beta chain was documented in a study of cytomegalovirus exposure and HLA in healthy donors. Background on the study: Genotyping of some 390 donors showed that over 65% belonged to the Caucasian-associated ancestry cluster. Findings of the study overall: Presence/absence analyses supposed approximately even sequencing depth among donors.

About this clone: Its target is unknown.

PCR amplification relied on 60 Vbeta primers (plus 13 Jbeta primers). The authors' processing: In a later analysis, of about 80 million unique beta chains, some 10 million appeared in at least two donors. Using immunoSEQ multiplex PCR, the repertoire was profiled, and TCRdb retains in-frame clones only, with some absent. V and J calls and clone size follow that table, whereas D and trimming were derived from the DNA. Counted here are more than 95,000 clones, roughly 80% occurring once; the ten biggest clones make up under 3.5%. CDR1 is MNHEY and CDR2 is SMNVEV in the germline V gene (reference sequence). V shed 7 bases and J shed 1 base, with 14 bases lying between them. The CDR3 runs 14 residues.

Sequenced: PBMCs. The receptor's source is a woman in her 50s in good health and CMV-seronegative. This chain joins TRBV27 and TRBJ2-7; tentatively, D is TRBD1 (5 bases). The CDR3 protein is CASTRTPTSYEQYF. For the CDR3, the DNA is TGTGCCAGCACTCGGACACCTACGTCCTACGAGCAGTACTTC.